The present T cell receptor beta chain was sequenced within a study of T cell responses to AZD1222 COVID-19 vaccine. Measured with immunoSEQ multiplex PCR; TCRdb has only the in-frame clones, and not every one. The data contain 70,000 to 100,000 clones, approximately 90% of them singletons. The V gene end was trimmed by 2 bases and the J gene end by 7 bases; junction bases not matched to a gene: 6. Germline loops: CDR1 LGHDT, CDR2 YNNKEL (reference sequence). The CDR3 length is 15 residues. Points on this clone: Its target is not known.

General study results and limits: It was only a handful of AZD1222 recipients who were seropositive at baseline. Close to half of spike-specific TCRs reportedly recognize unmutated variant regions.

The chain is built from TRBV3-1 (or the pseudogene TRBV3-2) and TRBJ1-2, with 11 bases matching TRBD1. This material consisted of peripheral blood, taken 28 days after the second AZD1222 dose. This TCR came from an adult who received the AZD1222 COVID-19 vaccine. The CDR3 protein is CASSQNGQGAFGYTF. CDR3 nucleotides: TGTGCCAGCAGCCAAAACGGACAGGGGGCGTTTGGCTACACCTTC.